This T cell receptor beta chain was sequenced during a study of post-analysis software for immune sequencing data. Findings and caveats of the study: Significantly lower normalized Chao1 diversity was found in patients with multiple sclerosis relative to controls. TRBV segments more frequent in patients than in controls numbered roughly 5 and included TRBV5-6, TRBV5-1 and TRBV20-1.

Concerning this clonotype: Its specificity is unknown. A much larger clone sits a single nucleotide away, making a read error possible.

Each TCR beta cDNA library carried unique molecular identifiers. The T cell input of about 0.85 to 10 million gave a few hundred thousand cDNA molecules. Using its own MiXCR run on the PCR reads, TCRdb lists one record per CDR3 protein. Of about 570,000 distinct CDR3 sequences listed, around 34% were seen once; the top ten hold under 7%. The CDR3 is made up of 12 amino acids. Germline loops: CDR1 ENHRY, CDR2 SYGVKD. Trimming pared 2 bases from V and 7 bases from J, leaving 8 bases between. This receptor was identified in a girl aged 2-17 years with multiple sclerosis. Sequenced: blood. The chain is built from TRBV10-3 and TRBJ2-5; D is uncertain. CDR3 nucleotides: TGTGCCATCAGTGAGGCAGAAGGGACCCAGTACTTC. Translated, it gives CAISEAEGTQYF.